Following are 27 T cell receptor beta chains from one sample sequenced in a study of spatial heterogeneity in lung cancer (dated by TCRdb to between 2017 and 2020). The library was built by means of 5' RACE. Reads for this sample came from a NextSeq 500. TCRdb reprocessed the public reads (quality trimming at Q25 with fastp, clone calling with MiXCR) and kept in-frame beta chains. Each entry is one CDR3 protein sequence, shown with its most common DNA and genes. The sample table shows 39,000 or so distinct CDR3 sequences, and 6% to 8% are seen once. The top ten hold about 26% of the sample. Explained via the paper, the time point label denotes: sample taken at primary tumor resection. Without any cell sorting, TCR sequencing was performed on whole RNA extracted either from tumor and nontumor lung tissue or from cryopreserved PBMC samples. The input for sequencing was PBMCs, taken at surgery. The receptors shown here come from a male donor with early-stage non-small cell lung cancer.

This clonotype was found many times. V is TRBV4-3 and J is TRBJ1-2, with D unresolved. The V end was cut by 0 bases, the J end by 6 bases, with 8 bases between. The CDR3 is 13 amino acids. Germline V CDR1 and CDR2: LGHNA, YSLEER. CDR3 DNA: TGCGCCAGCAGCCAAGATTGGAAAGATGGCTACACCTTC. The encoded protein is CASSQDWKDGYTF.

For this clonotype: This may be a read error, as it is one base from a much larger clone. J is TRBJ1-1 and V is TRBV12-3 or TRBV12-4; D not certain. The CDR3 contains 13 residues. The CDR3 coding sequence is TGTGCCGGCAGTTTAAATGACGGCACTGAAGCTTTCTTT. Its translation is CAGSLNDGTEAFF.

In its sample, this clonotype was seen many times. The V and J genes are TRBV7-2 and TRBJ2-1; 11 bases match TRBD2. The CDR3 covers 15 residues. Germline CDR1 and CDR2: SGHTA and FQGNSA. V lost 6 bases and J lost 4; bases outside the gene matches: 5. In DNA form, the CDR3 reads TGTGCCAGCAGGCCCCTAGCGGGGGGATACAATGAGCAGTTCTTC. The encoded protein is CASRPLAGGYNEQFF.

The table lists this clonotype with many counts. This chain connects TRBV5-6 to TRBJ2-7, with 7 bases that match TRBD1. With 2 bases clipped from V and 6 bases from J, the junction kept 8 bases outside the gene matches. CDR3 size: 14 residues. Germline CDR1 and CDR2: SGHDT and YYEEEE. CDR3 region: CASSFDRVPSEQYF. The DNA of the CDR3 is TGTGCCAGCAGCTTCGACAGGGTCCCCTCCGAGCAGTACTTC.

This clonotype was counted many times. The chain uses TRBV27 and TRBJ2-3, with D uncertain. Trimming stripped 6 bases from V and 1 base from J, with 8 bases between. Germline CDR1 is MNHEY and CDR2 is SMNVEV (reference sequence). CDR3 size: 13 residues. CDR3 nucleotide sequence: TGTGCCAGCAGAGAGGACGGCACAGATACGCAGTATTTT. It translates to CASREDGTDTQYF.

This clonotype was found many times. The gene calls are TRBV11-2 and TRBJ2-1, with a weak D call TRBD2 (6 bases). This CDR3 is 14 amino acids long. Trimming took off 1 base at V and 6 bases at J, with 10 bases between the two ends. Germline V CDR1 and CDR2: SGHAT, FQNNGV. The chain's CDR3 is CASSLAPGGNEQFF. The DNA of the CDR3 is TGTGCCAGCAGCTTAGCCCCCGGGGGCAATGAGCAGTTCTTC.

This clonotype was counted many times. V is TRBV20-1 and J is TRBJ2-3, with 15 bases matching TRBD2. Germline CDR1 reads DFQATT; CDR2 reads SNEGSKA (reference sequence). This CDR3 has 16 residues. V dropped 6 bases and J dropped 3; count of bases not matched to a gene: 7. The CDR3 DNA reads TGCAGTGCAAAGGGACTAGCGGGGGGCGTGACAGATACGCAGTATTTT. It encodes CSAKGLAGGVTDTQYF.

This clonotype was recorded many times. The chain recombines TRBV7-6 with TRBJ2-3, with D tentatively TRBD1 or TRBD2 (6 bases each). V was shortened by 5 bases and J by 6 bases, with 18 bases between the two germline ends. Per germline, CDR1 SGHVS and CDR2 FNYEAQ. The CDR3 length is 15 residues. The CDR3 nucleotides read TGTGCCAGCAGCCGTTTAGGGGGGAATTCGGATACGCAGTATTTT. Its translation is CASSRLGGNSDTQYF.

Points on this clonotype: With a much larger clone just one base away, this may be a read error. The CDR3 here is CASSQASRGGDTF. CDR3 DNA sequence: TGTGCCAGCAGCCAAGCATCCCGGGGCGGCGACACCTTC. This chain uses TRBV3-1 with TRBJ1-2; D might be TRBD1 (5 bases). Germline V gives CDR1 LGHDT, CDR2 YNNKEL (reference sequence). The V end lost 1 base, the J end lost 12 bases, and 15 bases lay between the germline ends. The CDR3 has 13 residues.

The sample holds many counts of this clonotype. The chain is built from TRBV4-2 and TRBJ2-1; perhaps TRBD2 as D (6 bases). Germline-derived CDR1 and CDR2 are LGHNA and YNFKEQ. The CDR3 runs to 14 residues. V was trimmed by 0 bases and J by 10 bases, leaving 13 bases between them. CDR3 amino acids: CASSQERTIEEQFF. The CDR3 region has the DNA TGTGCCAGCAGCCAAGAGAGGACTATCGAAGAGCAGTTCTTC.

This clonotype was counted only a few times. The chain recombines TRBV20-1 with TRBJ2-1, with TRBD2 identical over 13 bases. Germline V gene sequence: CDR1 DFQATT, CDR2 SNEGSKA (reference sequence). CDR3 length equals 19 residues. J was trimmed by 7 bases and V by 0 bases; bases with no gene match: 15. Here the CDR3 reads CSARDPQTSGRRGRNEQFF. The CDR3, as DNA: TGCAGTGCTAGAGATCCTCAGACTAGCGGGAGGAGGGGTCGGAATGAGCAGTTCTTC.

This clonotype was detected many times. The chain is built from TRBV12-3 or TRBV12-4 and TRBJ2-3; D may be TRBD2 (6 bases). Deletions cut 11 bases from V and 1 base from J, with 13 bases between. The CDR3 totals 13 residues. The CDR3 reads CAVGLAGTDTQYF. The CDR3 coding sequence is TGTGCCGTTGGATTAGCGGGCACAGATACGCAGTATTTT.

This clonotype has at least ten counts. V usage is TRBV7-2 and J usage is TRBJ1-2, with a tentative D call TRBD1 (5 bases). Trimming removed 2 bases from V and 5 bases from J, with 9 bases in between. From germline, CDR1 is SGHTA and CDR2 FQGNSA. The CDR3 loop spans 13 amino acids. CDR3 in amino acids: CASSLTAGYGYTF. The DNA of the CDR3 is TGTGCCAGCAGCTTAACGGCAGGGTATGGCTACACCTTC.

This clonotype was seen repeatedly, ten times or more. The chain carries TRBV24-1 and TRBJ2-5, with 7 positions matching TRBD1. The CDR3 runs to 14 residues. Germline assignment: CDR1 KGHDR and CDR2 SFDVKD. J gave up 5 bases and V 4 bases, and 6 bases lay outside the gene matches. This CDR3 reads CATSETGTGETQYF. The CDR3 DNA follows: TGTGCCACCAGTGAGACAGGGACGGGGGAGACCCAGTACTTC.

This clonotype was counted at least ten times. CDR3 sequence (DNA): TGTGCCAGCAGCTTAGCGGGGACGGGGATGACTGAAGCTTTCTTT. Protein product: CASSLAGTGMTEAFF. V and J are TRBV7-9 and TRBJ1-1, with D maybe TRBD1 (5 bases). The germline V gene has CDR1 SEHNR and CDR2 FQNEAQ (reference sequence). The V and J ends lost 0 bases and 5 bases respectively, with 13 bases between them. The CDR3 runs 15 residues.

This clonotype was seen repeatedly, ten times or more. The chain employs TRBV11-3 and TRBJ2-1, with 7 bases matching TRBD2. The CDR3 length is 12 residues. CDR1 and CDR2 (germline): SGHNT, YENEEA. Trimming cost V 4 bases and J 8 bases; bases outside gene matches: 2. In nucleotides, the CDR3 is TGTGCCAGCAGCTCCGCGGGGGATGAGCAGTTCTTC. It translates to CASSSAGDEQFF. Variable domain in full (rest from reference TRBV11-3 and TRBJ2-1): EAGVVQSPRYKIIEKKQPVAFWCNPISGHNTLYWYLQNLGQGPELLIRYENEEAVDDSQLPKDRFSAERLKGVDSTLKIQPAELGDSAVYLCASSSAGDEQFFGPGTRLTVL.

This clonotype was recorded many times. The chain carries TRBV5-1 and TRBJ2-7; 7 bases agree with TRBD2. The V gene's germline CDR1 is SGHRS and CDR2 YFSETQ. This CDR3 is built from 17 residues. The ends lost 0 bases at V and 7 bases at J; junction bases unmatched: 16. CDR3 residues: CASSLAPTSRASIEQYF. DNA of the CDR3: TGCGCCAGCAGCTTGGCCCCGACTAGCAGGGCCTCGATTGAGCAGTACTTC.

The gene calls are TRBV20-1 and TRBJ1-3, with 7 bases aligning to TRBD1. V lost 4 bases and J lost 3; bases outside the gene matches: 3. Germline CDR1 is DFQATT and CDR2 is SNEGSKA (reference sequence). CDR3 size: 13 residues. The chain's CDR3 is CSANRDSGNTIYF. The CDR3 DNA sequence: TGCAGTGCTAACAGGGACAGTGGAAACACCATATATTTT.

The chain carries TRBV7-3 and TRBJ2-3, with D perhaps TRBD1 or TRBD2 (5 bases each). The germline V and J ends were trimmed by 0 bases and 1 base, with 14 bases remaining between them. This CDR3 is built from 17 residues. The V gene's germline CDR1 is SGHTA and CDR2 FQGTGA. The CDR3 is CASSLTWGSEGTDTQYF. CDR3 DNA: TGTGCCAGCAGCTTAACGTGGGGGAGCGAGGGCACAGATACGCAGTATTTT.

This clonotype has just a few counts. CDR3: CASGLVLAGGNEKLFF. CDR3 bases: TGTGCTAGTGGTTTGGTACTTGCCGGGGGTAATGAAAAACTGTTTTTT. The V gene is TRBV12-5, the J gene TRBJ1-4, with D perhaps matching TRBD1 (5 bases). This CDR3 has 16 residues. From germline, CDR1 is LGHNT and CDR2 FRNRAP. Trimming removed 0 bases at V and 4 bases at J, with 12 bases between.

This clonotype was seen a handful of times. The gene calls are TRBV29-1 and TRBJ2-3; either TRBD1 or TRBD2 may supply D (5 bases each). Germline lookup yields CDR1 SQVTM and CDR2 ANQGSEA. With 7 bases removed from V and 5 bases from J, the gap between germline ends came to 13 bases. The CDR3 extends over 12 amino acids. Here the CDR3 reads CSAGTDGDTQYF. CDR3 sequence (DNA): TGCAGCGCAGGGACCGATGGAGATACGCAGTATTTT.

At least ten counts were recorded for this clonotype. This chain uses TRBV29-1 with TRBJ2-5; D gene ambiguous. This CDR3 spans 13 amino acids. Germline lookup yields CDR1 SQVTM and CDR2 ANQGSEA. Deletions cut 0 bases from V and 5 bases from J, with 10 bases between. CDR3 in DNA: TGCAGCGTTGAAGATGGGATGGGGGAGACCCAGTACTTC. Protein: CSVEDGMGETQYF. The whole variable domain, filled in from reference TRBV29-1 and TRBJ2-5, reads SAVISQKPSRDICQRGTSLTIQCQVDSQVTMMFWYRQQPGQSLTLIATANQGSEATYESGFVIDKFPISRPNLTFSTLTVSNMSPEDSSIYLCSVEDGMGETQYFGPGTRLLVL.

The chain combines TRBV20-1 with TRBJ2-1, with D possibly TRBD1 on 6 matching bases. This CDR3 region has 14 residues. Trimming took 5 bases from V and 4 from J, leaving 15 bases between them. Germline V gene sequence: CDR1 DFQATT, CDR2 SNEGSKA (reference sequence). DNA for the CDR3: TGCAGTGCTGAGGGACAAGGACCTTACAATGAGCAGTTCTTC. It encodes CSAEGQGPYNEQFF.

This clonotype was observed at least ten times. V and J are TRBV6-2 or TRBV6-3 and TRBJ2-7; no clear D gene. V gave up 0 bases and J gave up 3 bases, with 3 bases separating them. This CDR3 spans 12 amino acids. Germline V lookup: CDR1 MNHEY, CDR2 SVGEGT. The CDR3 loop reads CASSYSNYEQYV. DNA for the CDR3: TGTGCCAGCAGTTACTCGAACTACGAGCAGTACGTC.

This clonotype was detected many times. This chain joins TRBV6-2 or TRBV6-3 and TRBJ2-3; 7 bases map to TRBD1. The CDR3 runs 15 residues. Germline V gene lookup returns CDR1 MNHEY and CDR2 SVGEGT. The V gene end was trimmed by 3 bases and the J gene end by 6 bases; junction bases not matched to a gene: 9. In DNA, the CDR3 is TGTGCCAGCAGTTATGAGGGGGCTTATCTGGATACGCAGTATTTT. Encoded protein: CASSYEGAYLDTQYF.

The table lists this clonotype with a few counts. CDR3 protein: CASSVEERDFRDTQYF. As DNA, the CDR3 is TGTGCCAGCAGCGTAGAAGAGCGGGATTTTAGAGATACGCAGTATTTT. This chain connects TRBV9 to TRBJ2-3, with 7 positions matching TRBD2. CDR1 and CDR2 (germline): SGDLS, YYNGEE. After removal of 0 bases from V and 5 bases from J, the junction contained 9 bases not matched to a gene. This CDR3 is built from 16 residues.

The V and J genes are TRBV12-3 or TRBV12-4 and TRBJ2-5; either TRBD1 or TRBD2 may fit D (5 bases each). CDR3 size: 14 residues. Trimming removed 6 bases at V and 3 bases at J, with 14 bases between. The CDR3, as DNA: TGTGCCAGCAGCTTATTGCGAGGGGAAGAGACCCAGTACTTC. Its translation: CASSLLRGEETQYF.